This entry is about one TCR beta chain. This sample is drawn from a study of control samples from healthy donors and cancer patients. Measured with immunoSEQ multiplex PCR; TCRdb has only the in-frame clones, and not every one. The sample consists of about 85,000 clones, 85% to 90% of them appearing once. CDR1 and CDR2 (germline): KGHSH, LQKENI. V was shortened by 2 bases and J by 3 bases, with 13 bases between the two germline ends. CDR3 length: 15 residues. Sequenced sample: blood. The clonotype originates from a woman aged 55-70 years in good health. The V call is TRBV18, the J call TRBJ1-1; D remains ambiguous. CDR3 residues: CASSPERGSYTEAFF. The DNA of the CDR3 is TGTGCCAGCTCACCAGAGAGAGGGTCGTACACTGAAGCTTTCTTT.